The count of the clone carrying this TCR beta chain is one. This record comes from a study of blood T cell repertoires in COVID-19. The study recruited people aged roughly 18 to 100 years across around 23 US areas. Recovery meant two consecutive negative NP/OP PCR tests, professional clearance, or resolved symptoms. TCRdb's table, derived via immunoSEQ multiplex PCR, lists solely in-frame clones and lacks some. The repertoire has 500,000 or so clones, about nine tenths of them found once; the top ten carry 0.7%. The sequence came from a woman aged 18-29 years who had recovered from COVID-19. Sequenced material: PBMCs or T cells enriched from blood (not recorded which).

CDR3 nucleotide sequence: TGCGCCAGCAGCCACCCGGACAGCGCCCGCAATGAGCAGTTCTTC. This gives the protein CASSHPDSARNEQFF. The V gene is TRBV4-1, the J gene TRBJ2-1; possibly TRBD1 for D (6 bases). V was shortened by 3 bases and J by 6 bases, with 15 bases between the two germline ends. Germline values: CDR1 MGHRA, CDR2 YSYEKL. The CDR3 contains 15 residues.